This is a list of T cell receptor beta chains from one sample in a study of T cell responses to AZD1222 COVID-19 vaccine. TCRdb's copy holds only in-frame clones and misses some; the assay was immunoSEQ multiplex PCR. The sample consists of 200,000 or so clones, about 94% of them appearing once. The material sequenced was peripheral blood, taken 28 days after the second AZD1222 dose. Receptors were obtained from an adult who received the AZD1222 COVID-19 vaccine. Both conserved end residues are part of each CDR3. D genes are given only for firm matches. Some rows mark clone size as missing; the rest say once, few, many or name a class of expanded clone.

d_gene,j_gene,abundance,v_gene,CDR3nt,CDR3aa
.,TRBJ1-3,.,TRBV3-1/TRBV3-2,TGTGCCAGCAGCCGTGGGCTTAGACCAGACACCATATATTTT,CASSRGLRPDTIYF
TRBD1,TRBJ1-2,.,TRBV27,TGTGCCAGCATCGGACAGGGGGACTATGGCTACACCTTC,CASIGQGDYGYTF
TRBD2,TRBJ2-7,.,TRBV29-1,TGCAGCGTTCTTCCGCGGGGGGGCGAGCAGTACTTC,CSVLPRGGEQYF
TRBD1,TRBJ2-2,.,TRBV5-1,TGCGCCAGCAGCTGGTCAGACAGGGTCGGGACCGGGGAGCTGTTTTTT,CASSWSDRVGTGELFF
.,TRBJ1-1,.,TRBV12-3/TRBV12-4,TGTGCCATTTTAATTGGGGGGGACACTGAAGCTTTCTTT,CAILIGGDTEAFF
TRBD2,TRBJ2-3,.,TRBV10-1,TGCGCCAGCAGTGAAGGGACTAGCGATTTGTATTTT,CASSEGTSDLYF
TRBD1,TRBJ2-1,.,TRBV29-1,TGCAGCGTGACAGGGGGCGAGTCCTACAATGAGCAGTTCTTC,CSVTGGESYNEQFF
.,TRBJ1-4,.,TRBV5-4,TGTGCCAGCAGCACGGGCGGGTTGGGTGCGACTAATGAAAAACTGTTTTTT,CASSTGGLGATNEKLFF
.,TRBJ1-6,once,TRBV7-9,TGTGCCAGCAGCCTACAGGGTTATAATTCACCCCTCCACTTT,CASSLQGYNSPLHF
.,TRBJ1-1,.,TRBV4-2,TGTGCCAGCAGCCAAGACGCAGGGGCTGAAGCTTTCTTT,CASSQDAGAEAFF
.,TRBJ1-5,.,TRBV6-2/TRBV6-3,TGTGCCAGCAGTTACGGCAGGGTGGGCAATCAGCCCCAGCATTTT,CASSYGRVGNQPQHF
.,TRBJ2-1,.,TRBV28,TGTGCCAGCACCCTGAACATCTACAATGAGCAGTTCTTC,CASTLNIYNEQFF
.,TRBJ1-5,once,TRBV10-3,TGTGCCATCAGCTCGACAGGTTATAGCAATCAGCCCCAGCATTTT,CAISSTGYSNQPQHF
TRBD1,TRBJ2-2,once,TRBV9,TGTGCCAGCAGCGTCGGGACAGGGGGTACCGGGGAGCTGTTTTTT,CASSVGTGGTGELFF